This T cell receptor beta chain was identified in a study of CD8 T cells in ankylosing spondylitis. The length of the CDR3 is 13 residues. Looked up from germline, CDR1 is SGHTA and CDR2 is FQGTGA. Deletions cut 2 bases from V and 5 bases from J, with 9 bases between. Whole-study results and caveats: Reportedly, matched ankylosing spondylitis synovial fluid was significantly enriched for disease-linked clones.

In its sample, this clonotype was seen many times. The antigen is unknown. Using its own MiXCR run on the 5' RACE reads, TCRdb lists one record per CDR3 protein. The repertoire consists of about 140,000 distinct CDR3 sequences, with more than 7% occurring once and the leading ten covering 6% to 8%. The receptor's source is a male donor with ankylosing spondylitis. Sequenced sample: synovial fluid, either unsorted or a sorted T cell fraction (not recorded which). The chain has TRBV7-3 and TRBJ1-1; D gene ambiguous. The CDR3 DNA reads as TGTGCCAGCAGCTTAGGGTGGGGTACTGAAGCTTTCTTT. It specifies CASSLGWGTEAFF. The full variable domain, in which reference TRBV7-3 and TRBJ1-1 provide the parts outside the CDR3, is GAGVSQTPSNKVTEKGKYVELRCDPISGHTALYWYRQSLGQGPEFLIYFQGTGAADDSGLPNDRFFAVRPEGSVSTLKIQRTERGDSAVYLCASSLGWGTEAFFGQGTRLTVV.